This is a list of T cell receptor beta chains from one sample in a study of cytomegalovirus exposure and HLA in healthy donors. TCRdb's copy holds only in-frame clones and misses some; the assay was immunoSEQ multiplex PCR. Seen here are roughly 280,000 clones, approximately 86% observed once, and the top ten hold 0.9% to 1.1%. Sequencing was done on a sample of PBMCs. These receptors all stem from a woman aged 18-29 years in good health and CMV-seronegative. The CDR3 runs from the conserved cysteine through the conserved F or W. Each record gives: J gene, D gene, V gene, clone size, CDR3 protein, CDR3 DNA. D genes are given only for firm matches. For some rows the clone size is stated as once, few or many, or as a class when expanded; others skip it.

j_call: TRBJ1-2
d_call: NA
v_call: TRBV27
clone_size: few
cdr3_aa: CASRPEDIQGYTF
cdr3_nt: TGTGCCAGCAGACCGGAAGACATTCAGGGCTACACCTTC

j_call: TRBJ1-1
d_call: NA
v_call: TRBV9
clone_size: NA
cdr3_aa: CASSVGGDTEAFF
cdr3_nt: TGTGCCAGCAGCGTAGGGGGGGACACTGAAGCTTTCTTT

j_call: TRBJ1-5
d_call: NA
v_call: TRBV19
clone_size: NA
cdr3_aa: CASSRFGAPNNQPQHF
cdr3_nt: TGTGCCAGTAGTAGGTTCGGAGCCCCTAACAATCAGCCCCAGCATTTT

j_call: TRBJ2-3
d_call: TRBD1
v_call: TRBV5-1
clone_size: NA
cdr3_aa: CASSLGTGGSTDTQYF
cdr3_nt: TGCGCCAGCAGCTTAGGGACAGGGGGCAGCACAGATACGCAGTATTTT

j_call: TRBJ2-7
d_call: TRBD1
v_call: TRBV19
clone_size: NA
cdr3_aa: CASSKDRGDHEQYF
cdr3_nt: TGTGCCAGTAGTAAGGACAGGGGAGACCACGAGCAGTACTTC

j_call: TRBJ2-7
d_call: NA
v_call: TRBV2
clone_size: NA
cdr3_aa: CASSELSLGTEVPYEQYF
cdr3_nt: TGTGCCAGCAGTGAACTCTCTCTGGGAACGGAGGTTCCCTACGAGCAGTACTTC

j_call: TRBJ2-2
d_call: TRBD2
v_call: TRBV5-1
clone_size: few
cdr3_aa: CASSFQDEREGSGNTGELFF
cdr3_nt: TGCGCCAGCAGCTTCCAGGATGAGCGGGAGGGTTCGGGGAACACCGGGGAGCTGTTTTTT

j_call: TRBJ1-2
d_call: TRBD1
v_call: TRBV6-1
clone_size: NA
cdr3_aa: CASSRGQPESYTF
cdr3_nt: TGTGCCAGCAGTAGGGGACAGCCTGAGAGCTACACCTTC

j_call: TRBJ2-2
d_call: NA
v_call: TRBV6-5
clone_size: NA
cdr3_aa: CACQRSGGETGELFF
cdr3_nt: TGTGCCTGTCAAAGATCGGGGGGCGAGACCGGGGAGCTGTTTTTT

j_call: TRBJ1-4
d_call: NA
v_call: TRBV27
clone_size: once
cdr3_aa: CASSFNGKWRGREKLFF
cdr3_nt: TGTGCCAGCAGTTTTAATGGAAAATGGAGGGGACGTGAAAAACTGTTTTTT

j_call: TRBJ1-5
d_call: NA
v_call: TRBV7-6
clone_size: NA
cdr3_aa: CASSLVAAFNQPQHF
cdr3_nt: TGTGCCAGCAGCTTAGTGGCAGCGTTCAATCAGCCCCAGCATTTT

j_call: TRBJ1-1
d_call: NA
v_call: TRBV5-1
clone_size: NA
cdr3_aa: CASSPAWGDTEAFF
cdr3_nt: TGCGCCAGCAGTCCCGCTTGGGGGGACACTGAAGCTTTCTTT

j_call: TRBJ2-3
d_call: NA
v_call: TRBV18
clone_size: NA
cdr3_aa: CASSPRGKGTDTQYF
cdr3_nt: TGTGCCAGCTCACCAAGGGGGAAGGGCACAGATACGCAGTATTTT

j_call: TRBJ2-5
d_call: NA
v_call: TRBV19
clone_size: NA
cdr3_aa: CASSPPLGTQYF
cdr3_nt: TGTGCCAGTAGTCCCCCCCTAGGGACCCAGTACTTC

j_call: TRBJ1-2
d_call: TRBD1
v_call: TRBV10-1
clone_size: NA
cdr3_aa: CASSEGGPYGYTF
cdr3_nt: TGCGCCAGCAGCGAAGGGGGCCCCTATGGCTACACCTTC

j_call: TRBJ1-2
d_call: NA
v_call: TRBV9
clone_size: NA
cdr3_aa: CASSVALGEVYGYTF
cdr3_nt: TGTGCCAGCAGCGTAGCCTTGGGAGAGGTCTATGGCTACACCTTC

j_call: TRBJ1-1
d_call: NA
v_call: TRBV7-8
clone_size: NA
cdr3_aa: CASSLVDTTNTEAFF
cdr3_nt: TGTGCCAGCAGCTTAGTGGACACTACGAACACTGAAGCTTTCTTT

j_call: TRBJ1-1
d_call: TRBD1
v_call: TRBV5-1
clone_size: NA
cdr3_aa: CASSLLTGMNTEAFF
cdr3_nt: TGCGCCAGCAGCCTCTTGACAGGGATGAACACTGAAGCTTTCTTT

j_call: TRBJ1-5
d_call: TRBD1
v_call: TRBV19
clone_size: NA
cdr3_aa: CASSIPTGGRSNQPQHF
cdr3_nt: TGTGCCAGTAGTATACCCACAGGGGGTCGGAGCAATCAGCCCCAGCATTTT

j_call: TRBJ2-7
d_call: NA
v_call: TRBV7-8
clone_size: few
cdr3_aa: CASSSMTQTSYEQYF
cdr3_nt: TGTGCCAGCAGCTCGATGACTCAAACGTCCTACGAGCAGTACTTC

j_call: TRBJ1-5
d_call: TRBD1
v_call: TRBV6-5
clone_size: NA
cdr3_aa: CASRTGGNQPQHF
cdr3_nt: TGTGCCAGCAGGACAGGGGGGAATCAGCCCCAGCATTTT

j_call: TRBJ1-1
d_call: NA
v_call: TRBV30
clone_size: few
cdr3_aa: CAWSDNREYLAFF
cdr3_nt: TGTGCCTGGAGTGATAACAGGGAATATTTAGCTTTCTTT

j_call: TRBJ2-1
d_call: TRBD1
v_call: TRBV29-1
clone_size: NA
cdr3_aa: CSVGQGFYNEQFF
cdr3_nt: TGCAGCGTTGGACAGGGCTTCTACAATGAGCAGTTCTTC

j_call: TRBJ2-2
d_call: TRBD2
v_call: TRBV9
clone_size: NA
cdr3_aa: CASSVATGRANTGELFF
cdr3_nt: TGTGCCAGCAGCGTAGCTACCGGGAGGGCGAACACCGGGGAGCTGTTTTTT

j_call: TRBJ2-7
d_call: TRBD2
v_call: TRBV5-4
clone_size: NA
cdr3_aa: CASSRGREASYEQYF
cdr3_nt: TGTGCCAGCAGCAGGGGACGGGAGGCCTCCTACGAGCAGTACTTC

j_call: TRBJ1-2
d_call: NA
v_call: TRBV5-1
clone_size: few
cdr3_aa: CASSSRQGTGGYTF
cdr3_nt: TGCGCCAGCAGCTCCCGCCAGGGGACGGGTGGCTACACCTTC

j_call: TRBJ1-5
d_call: TRBD1
v_call: TRBV28
clone_size: NA
cdr3_aa: CATRGHRVDNQPQHF
cdr3_nt: TGTGCCACCAGGGGGCACAGGGTAGATAATCAGCCCCAGCATTTT

j_call: TRBJ1-2
d_call: TRBD1
v_call: TRBV4-3
clone_size: NA
cdr3_aa: CASRQSGQGDGYGYTF
cdr3_nt: TGCGCCAGCAGACAAAGTGGACAGGGGGATGGTTATGGCTACACCTTC

j_call: TRBJ2-1
d_call: TRBD2
v_call: TRBV5-8
clone_size: NA
cdr3_aa: CASSLGLADYNEQFF
cdr3_nt: TGTGCCAGCAGCTTGGGGCTAGCGGACTACAATGAGCAGTTCTTC

j_call: TRBJ2-7
d_call: NA
v_call: TRBV29-1
clone_size: NA
cdr3_aa: CSVQGQFYEQYF
cdr3_nt: TGCAGCGTTCAGGGTCAGTTCTACGAGCAGTACTTC

j_call: TRBJ1-2
d_call: NA
v_call: TRBV19
clone_size: once
cdr3_aa: CASSIGISPNYGYTF
cdr3_nt: TGTGCCAGTAGTATAGGTATTAGCCCTAACTATGGCTACACCTTC

j_call: TRBJ2-7
d_call: TRBD1
v_call: TRBV5-1
clone_size: NA
cdr3_aa: CASSTGQGAYEQYF
cdr3_nt: TGCGCCAGCAGCACCGGACAGGGCGCCTACGAGCAGTACTTC

j_call: TRBJ2-2
d_call: NA
v_call: TRBV7-6
clone_size: NA
cdr3_aa: CASSLRTGLAGELFF
cdr3_nt: TGTGCCAGCAGCTTAAGAACAGGTCTGGCCGGGGAGCTGTTTTTT

j_call: TRBJ2-1
d_call: TRBD2
v_call: TRBV6-1
clone_size: once
cdr3_aa: CASSAVLAGGSSSYNEQFF
cdr3_nt: TGTGCCAGCAGTGCAGTTCTAGCGGGGGGTTCTAGCTCCTACAATGAGCAGTTCTTC

j_call: TRBJ1-1
d_call: TRBD1
v_call: TRBV7-2
clone_size: NA
cdr3_aa: CASSLWAGGPTEAFF
cdr3_nt: TGTGCCAGCAGCTTATGGGCAGGGGGGCCCACTGAAGCTTTCTTT

j_call: TRBJ1-2
d_call: TRBD1
v_call: TRBV4-1
clone_size: NA
cdr3_aa: CASSHDRDYGYTF
cdr3_nt: TGCGCCAGCAGCCACGACAGGGATTATGGCTACACCTTC

j_call: TRBJ2-1
d_call: NA
v_call: TRBV9
clone_size: once
cdr3_aa: CASSVARSSYNEQFF
cdr3_nt: TGTGCCAGCAGCGTTGCGAGGTCCTCCTACAATGAGCAGTTCTTC

j_call: TRBJ2-7
d_call: TRBD2
v_call: TRBV5-1
clone_size: NA
cdr3_aa: CASSQTSGSYEQYF
cdr3_nt: TGCGCCAGCAGCCAGACTAGCGGGAGTTACGAGCAGTACTTC

j_call: TRBJ2-7
d_call: NA
v_call: TRBV5-1
clone_size: NA
cdr3_aa: CASRSTETYEQYF
cdr3_nt: TGCGCCAGCAGATCGACAGAAACCTACGAGCAGTACTTC

j_call: TRBJ2-5
d_call: NA
v_call: TRBV29-1
clone_size: NA
cdr3_aa: CSVESRGHFQETQYF
cdr3_nt: TGCAGCGTTGAAAGTAGGGGACACTTCCAAGAGACCCAGTACTTC

j_call: TRBJ2-2
d_call: TRBD2
v_call: TRBV5-1
clone_size: NA
cdr3_aa: CASSEGLAGGPGTGELFF
cdr3_nt: TGCGCCAGCAGCGAAGGACTAGCGGGAGGGCCGGGCACCGGGGAGCTGTTTTTT

j_call: TRBJ2-3
d_call: NA
v_call: TRBV5-6
clone_size: NA
cdr3_aa: CASSWPTAGGGTDTQYF
cdr3_nt: TGTGCCAGCAGCTGGCCTACAGCAGGGGGAGGTACAGATACGCAGTATTTT

j_call: TRBJ1-5
d_call: TRBD1
v_call: TRBV4-1
clone_size: NA
cdr3_aa: CASSQRPITGGRDNNQPQHF
cdr3_nt: TGCGCCAGCAGCCAACGTCCTATAACAGGGGGAAGGGATAACAATCAGCCCCAGCATTTT

j_call: TRBJ2-7
d_call: TRBD2
v_call: TRBV5-1
clone_size: NA
cdr3_aa: CASSWSGRWREQYF
cdr3_nt: TGCGCCAGCAGCTGGAGCGGGAGATGGCGCGAGCAGTACTTC

j_call: TRBJ2-3
d_call: TRBD1
v_call: TRBV30
clone_size: NA
cdr3_aa: CAWQNRGTTDTQYF
cdr3_nt: TGTGCCTGGCAAAACAGGGGGACCACAGATACGCAGTATTTT

j_call: TRBJ1-6
d_call: NA
v_call: TRBV7-9
clone_size: NA
cdr3_aa: CASSTEGNRVSPLHF
cdr3_nt: TGTGCCAGCAGCACCGAGGGTAACCGGGTTTCACCCCTCCACTTT

j_call: TRBJ1-1
d_call: NA
v_call: TRBV5-1
clone_size: NA
cdr3_aa: CASSLGAGGEDTEAFF
cdr3_nt: TGCGCCAGCAGCTTGGGGGCAGGAGGGGAGGACACTGAAGCTTTCTTT

j_call: TRBJ1-5
d_call: TRBD1
v_call: TRBV19
clone_size: few
cdr3_aa: CASSIWAGTGSTVGNQPQHF
cdr3_nt: TGTGCCAGTAGTATTTGGGCCGGGACAGGCTCCACAGTCGGCAATCAGCCCCAGCATTTT

j_call: TRBJ2-5
d_call: TRBD2
v_call: TRBV28
clone_size: few
cdr3_aa: CASSSGRAGETQYF
cdr3_nt: TGTGCCAGTTCTAGCGGGAGGGCCGGAGAGACCCAGTACTTC

j_call: TRBJ1-1
d_call: NA
v_call: TRBV6-5
clone_size: NA
cdr3_aa: CASNLRDSLNTEAFF
cdr3_nt: TGTGCCAGCAACCTCCGGGACTCCCTGAACACTGAAGCTTTCTTT

j_call: TRBJ1-1
d_call: TRBD1
v_call: TRBV4-1
clone_size: NA
cdr3_aa: CASSQNRGQYTEAFF
cdr3_nt: TGCGCCAGCAGCCAAAATAGGGGACAGTACACTGAAGCTTTCTTT

j_call: TRBJ2-1
d_call: TRBD1
v_call: TRBV18
clone_size: NA
cdr3_aa: CASSPGQGAHNEQFF
cdr3_nt: TGTGCCAGCTCACCGGGACAGGGGGCCCACAATGAGCAGTTCTTC

j_call: TRBJ1-6
d_call: NA
v_call: TRBV11-2
clone_size: NA
cdr3_aa: CASSQTGLLGQPLHF
cdr3_nt: TGTGCCAGCAGCCAAACGGGACTCCTCGGACAACCCCTCCACTTT

j_call: TRBJ2-3
d_call: NA
v_call: TRBV5-1
clone_size: NA
cdr3_aa: CASSLERSSTDTQYF
cdr3_nt: TGCGCCAGCAGCTTGGAACGGTCTAGCACAGATACGCAGTATTTT

j_call: TRBJ2-2
d_call: TRBD1
v_call: TRBV4-2
clone_size: NA
cdr3_aa: CASSQRDSFTGELFF
cdr3_nt: TGTGCCAGCAGCCAAAGGGACAGCTTCACCGGGGAGCTGTTTTTT